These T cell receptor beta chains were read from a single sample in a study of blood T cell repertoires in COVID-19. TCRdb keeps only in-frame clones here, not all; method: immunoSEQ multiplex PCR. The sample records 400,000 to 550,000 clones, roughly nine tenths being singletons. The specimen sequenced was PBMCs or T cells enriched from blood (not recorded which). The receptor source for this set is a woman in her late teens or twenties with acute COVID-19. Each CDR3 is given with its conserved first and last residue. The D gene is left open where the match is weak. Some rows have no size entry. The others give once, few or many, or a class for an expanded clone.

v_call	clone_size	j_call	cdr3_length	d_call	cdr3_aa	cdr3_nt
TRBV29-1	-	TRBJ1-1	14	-	CSVGRGGRNTEAFF	TGCAGCGTTGGAAGAGGAGGAAGGAACACTGAAGCTTTCTTT
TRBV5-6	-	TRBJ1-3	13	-	CASSLRTGNTIYF	TGTGCCAGCAGCTTGAGGACAGGAAACACCATATATTTT
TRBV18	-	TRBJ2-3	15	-	CASSPNYRNTDTQYF	TGTGCCAGCTCACCCAATTACAGAAACACAGATACGCAGTATTTT
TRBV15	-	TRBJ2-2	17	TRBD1	CATSREKRTGRTGELFF	TGTGCCACCAGCAGAGAAAAAAGGACAGGACGGACCGGGGAGCTGTTTTTT
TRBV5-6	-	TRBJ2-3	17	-	CASSLADWRGFTDTQYF	TGTGCCAGCAGCTTAGCCGACTGGCGGGGATTCACAGATACGCAGTATTTT
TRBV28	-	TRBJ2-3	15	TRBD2	CASTVLAGDTDTQYF	TGTGCCAGCACCGTACTAGCGGGGGACACAGATACGCAGTATTTT
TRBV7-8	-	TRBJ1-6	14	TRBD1	CASSFPQGDSPLHF	TGTGCCAGCAGCTTCCCACAGGGGGATTCACCCCTCCACTTT
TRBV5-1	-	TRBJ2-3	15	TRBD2	CASSFSGLGTDTQYF	TGCGCCAGCAGTTTTAGCGGGCTCGGCACAGATACGCAGTATTTT
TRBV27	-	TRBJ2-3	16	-	CASSLDRDSSQRAQYF	TGTGCCAGCAGCCTCGACAGGGACTCCAGCCAACGGGCGCAGTATTTT
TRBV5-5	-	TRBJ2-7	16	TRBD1	CASSPDRDRSSYEQYF	TGTGCCAGCAGCCCGGATCGGGACAGGAGCTCCTACGAGCAGTACTTC
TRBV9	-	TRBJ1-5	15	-	CASSVGGNGNQPQHF	TGTGCCAGCAGCGTAGGAGGGAATGGCAATCAGCCCCAGCATTTT
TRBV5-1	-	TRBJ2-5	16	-	CASSLRGPHYLETQYF	TGCGCCAGCAGCTTGAGAGGGCCCCATTATCTTGAGACCCAGTACTTC
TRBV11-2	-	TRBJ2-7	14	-	CATSTVPIYYEQYF	TGTGCCACCTCCACCGTGCCGATCTACTACGAGCAGTACTTC
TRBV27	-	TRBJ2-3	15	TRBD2	CASSLSGGSIDTQYF	TGTGCCAGCAGCCTCTCGGGCGGGAGTATAGATACGCAGTATTTT
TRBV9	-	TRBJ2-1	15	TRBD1	CASRDDRGSYNEQFF	TGTGCCAGCAGGGACGACAGGGGATCTTACAATGAGCAGTTCTTC
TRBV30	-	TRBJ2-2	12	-	CAGIGGTGELFF	TGTGCCGGCATCGGGGGCACCGGGGAGCTGTTTTTT
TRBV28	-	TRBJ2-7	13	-	CASIQEDSYEQYF	TGTGCCAGCATTCAAGAGGACTCCTACGAGCAGTACTTC
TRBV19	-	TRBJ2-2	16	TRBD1	CASSIETRGHTGELFF	TGTGCCAGTAGTATAGAAACCAGGGGGCACACCGGGGAGCTGTTTTTT
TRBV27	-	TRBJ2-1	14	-	CASSLRGGYNEQFF	TGTGCCAGCAGTCTAAGGGGGGGTTACAATGAGCAGTTCTTC
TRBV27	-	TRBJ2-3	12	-	CASSSKRDTQYF	TGTGCCAGCAGTTCAAAGAGGGATACGCAGTATTTT
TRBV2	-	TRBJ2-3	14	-	CASSERTSTDTQYF	TGTGCCAGCAGTGAGAGGACTAGCACAGATACGCAGTATTTT
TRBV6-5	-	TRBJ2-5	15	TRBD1	CASSPTGGNQETQYF	TGTGCCAGCAGTCCGACAGGGGGAAACCAAGAGACCCAGTACTTC
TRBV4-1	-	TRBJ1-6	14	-	CASSQVGGGSPLHF	TGCGCCAGCAGCCAAGTCGGCGGCGGTTCACCCCTCCACTTT
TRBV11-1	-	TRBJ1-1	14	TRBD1	CASSPGTGDVRAFF	TGTGCCAGCAGCCCCGGGACAGGGGACGTCAGGGCTTTCTTT
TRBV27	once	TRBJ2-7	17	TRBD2	CASSKTSGRTDPYEQYF	TGTGCCAGCAGTAAAACTAGCGGGAGAACCGACCCCTACGAGCAGTACTTC
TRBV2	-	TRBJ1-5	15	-	CASSEAPGVRQPQHF	TGTGCCAGCAGTGAAGCGCCGGGAGTTCGACAGCCCCAGCATTTT
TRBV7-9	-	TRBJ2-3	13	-	CASSWAQADTQYF	TGTGCCAGCAGCTGGGCCCAGGCAGATACGCAGTATTTT
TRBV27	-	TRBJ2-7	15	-	CASSLLPTAPYEQYF	TGTGCCAGCAGTTTACTTCCGACAGCCCCCTACGAGCAGTACTTC
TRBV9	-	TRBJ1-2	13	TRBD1	CASSARDREGYTF	TGTGCCAGCAGCGCCCGGGACAGGGAAGGCTACACCTTC
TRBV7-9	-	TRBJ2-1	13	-	CASSKSSEGEQFF	TGTGCCAGCAGCAAATCTAGCGAGGGGGAGCAGTTCTTC
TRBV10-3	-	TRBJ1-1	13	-	CAISESGNTEAFF	TGTGCCATCAGTGAATCAGGGAACACTGAAGCTTTCTTT
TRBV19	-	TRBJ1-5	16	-	CASSINRGSSNQPQHF	TGTGCCAGTAGTATCAATAGGGGATCTAGCAATCAGCCCCAGCATTTT
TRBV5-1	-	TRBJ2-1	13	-	CASSMIRVDEQFF	TGCGCCAGCAGCATGATCAGGGTCGATGAGCAGTTCTTC
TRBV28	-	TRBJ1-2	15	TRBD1	CASSLSGGADYGYTF	TGTGCCAGCAGTTTATCAGGGGGCGCTGACTATGGCTACACCTTC
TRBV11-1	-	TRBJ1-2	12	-	CASSLASGGYTF	TGTGCCAGCAGCTTGGCGTCGGGAGGCTACACCTTC
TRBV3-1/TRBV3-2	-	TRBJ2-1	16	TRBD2	CASSPSSGPCYNEQFF	TGTGCCAGCAGCCCCTCTAGCGGCCCCTGCTACAATGAGCAGTTCTTC
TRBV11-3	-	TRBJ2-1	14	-	CASSLIGVTNEQFF	TGTGCCAGCAGCTTGATCGGAGTAACCAATGAGCAGTTCTTC
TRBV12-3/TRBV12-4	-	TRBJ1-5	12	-	CASSLGSQPQHF	TGTGCCAGCAGTTTGGGGAGTCAGCCCCAGCATTTT
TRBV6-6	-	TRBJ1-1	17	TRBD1	CASSPRGTGTISTEAFF	TGTGCCAGCAGTCCCCGGGGGACAGGGACGATTAGTACTGAAGCTTTCTTT